The rows below give T cell receptor beta chains drawn from one sample of a study of OX40 agonist ivuxolimab in advanced cancers. Sequencing was performed with immunoSEQ multiplex PCR; in TCRdb, only in-frame clones are kept and a portion is missing. The sample shows about 76,000 clones, around nine tenths of them seen only once. This material consisted of CD4+ or CD8+ T cells sorted from blood, taken in a trial of the OX40 agonist ivuxolimab. Receptor source: an adult with an advanced solid tumor such as melanoma, head and neck, liver or kidney cancer. The CDR3 runs from the conserved cysteine through the conserved F or W. The D gene is left open where the match is weak. For some rows the clone size is stated as once, few or many, or as a class when expanded; others skip it.

j_call | clone_size | cdr3_length | d_call | v_call | cdr3_nt | cdr3_aa
TRBJ2-2 | . | 17 | . | TRBV4-2 | TGTGCCAGCAGCCCCCTAGGGGAAGGGGGATACACCGGGGAGCTGTTTTTT | CASSPLGEGGYTGELFF
TRBJ2-7 | . | 14 | . | TRBV6-5 | TGTGCCAGCAGTTCCCCCCAGCTAGGGGGCGAGCAGTACTTC | CASSSPQLGGEQYF
TRBJ2-5 | . | 16 | TRBD2 | TRBV11-2 | TGTGCCAGCAGCCTGGGGACTAGCGGGGGGAAAGAGACCCAGTACTTC | CASSLGTSGGKETQYF
TRBJ2-4 | . | 15 | . | TRBV19 | TGTGCCAGTAGTATCACCAACGGGGGTAGGAACATTCAGTACTTC | CASSITNGGRNIQYF
TRBJ2-3 | once | 16 | TRBD2 | TRBV10-3 | TGTGCCATCAGTGACGCTAGCGGGGGGGCCTTTGATACGCAGTATTTT | CAISDASGGAFDTQYF
TRBJ2-4 | . | 14 | TRBD2 | TRBV7-2 | TGTGCCAGCAGCTTCGGGGGGGACAAAAACATTCAGTACTTC | CASSFGGDKNIQYF
TRBJ1-4 | . | 14 | TRBD1 | TRBV4-2 | TGTGCCAGCAGCCAAGGACAGGGGAATGAAAAACTGTTTTTT | CASSQGQGNEKLFF
TRBJ1-6 | . | 19 | TRBD1 | TRBV4-3 | TGCGCCAGCAGCCACCGCTCTCCGGCAGGGACAGGGTTCTTTTCACCCCTCCACTTT | CASSHRSPAGTGFFSPLHF
TRBJ1-1 | . | 11 | . | TRBV20-1 | TGCAGTGCTGGGGGTAAGGCGGAAGCTTTCTTT | CSAGGKAEAFF
TRBJ2-2 | . | 15 | . | TRBV28 | TGTGCCAGCAGTTTGGCAGGACAGAACACCGGGGAGCTGTTTTTT | CASSLAGQNTGELFF
TRBJ2-3 | . | 19 | . | TRBV21-1 | TGTGCCAGCAGCAAAGACGGTCGTACGGACACCACTAGCACAGATACGCAGTATTTT | CASSKDGRTDTTSTDTQYF
TRBJ1-2 | . | 14 | . | TRBV5-8 | TGTGCCAGCAGCTTGCAGGGGTTGAGCTATGGCTACACCTTC | CASSLQGLSYGYTF
TRBJ2-4 | . | 18 | TRBD1 | TRBV28 | TGTGCCAGCAGTTTACCTCCCGGGACAGGGGCCCCTGCAAACATTCAGTACTTC | CASSLPPGTGAPANIQYF